The present T cell receptor (beta chain) was sequenced within a study of cytotoxic CD8 clonotypes in ibrutinib-treated CLL (dated by TCRdb to the early 2020s). About the study as a whole: The cohort had 11 relapsed/refractory and approximately 14 treatment-naive patients; approximately 18 were IGHV unmutated. Samples at response were collected after a median of about 12 months of treatment, with a range of roughly 6 to 40 months. Cryopreserved peripheral blood mononuclear cells were collected at three points: before therapy, at response, and at either sustained remission or disease progression. Partial responses were observed in some 24 patients and complete responses in 2; after a median follow-up of roughly 72 months, remission was maintained in 14 patients and progression was observed in roughly twelve. Of the roughly 90 participants in the trial, about two dozen had longitudinal samples available. An average of around 250,000 productive templates and around 100,000 productive rearrangements was obtained per sample. General study outcomes and caveats: An increase in clonality was observed at ibrutinib response, with clonality remaining stable during sustained remission and falling back toward baseline at progression. Sampling times were not matched between sustained-remission and progressing patients, and lymph node repertoires were not studied. Public clonotypes were rare and either contracted or stayed stable during treatment, and the rise in clonality at ibrutinib response reflected the expansion of private clonotypes. Baseline clonality exceeded that of age-matched healthy donors and correlated strongly with circulating CD8+ T-cell counts.

Taken from the germline V gene (reference sequence), the CDR1 and CDR2 loops are DFQATT and SNEGSKA. The trim is 2 bases for V and 11 bases for J, with a gap of 10 bases between the germline ends. The CDR3 starts with the cysteine, ends with the phenylalanine, and has 11 residues. Only CDR3 DNA is held: 33 bases, read in frame from base 1. Approximately 2 micrograms of genomic DNA were extracted from cryopreserved PBMCs for TCR beta library preparation. Longitudinal blood samples from CLL patients on ibrutinib monotherapy were analyzed using high-throughput TCR beta sequencing. The patients took part in an open-label, single-center phase 2 trial of ibrutinib monotherapy. On a MiSeq, deep resolution sequencing aimed for a depth between 1 in 1 million and 1 in 200,000 T cells, with each clonotype covered around 9.2x on average. The immunoSEQ hsTCRB Kit was used to generate TCR beta libraries. Per the source publication's procedure: Data were analyzed with ImmunoSEQ Data Assistant and ImmunoSEQ Analyzer, with V, D and J genes assigned per IMGT definitions. Clonality, with values ranging from 0 to 1, was calculated as one minus the normalized Shannon entropy of productive rearrangement frequencies. Public clonotype analysis was restricted to overrepresented clonotypes comprising at least 0.05% of each patient's repertoire. Repertoires from about a dozen age-matched healthy donors in immuneACCESS were used as clonality controls. The clones in this table, taken by TCRdb from immuneACCESS, are in-frame only. Not every clone is retained; where verified, under half of the shortfall comes from an unresolved V gene, and the cause of the rest is unknown. The DNA gave D and trimming, while V, J and clone size come from that table. The sample records some 300,000 clones, around four fifths of which are singletons. The biggest ten clones account for 5.5% to 8% of the sample.

This clone showed up just a few times. Its antigen is not yet known. No base-level quality is on record; no much larger clone is a single base apart. This sequence originates from a human donor with chronic lymphocytic leukemia. The rearranged segments are TRBV20-1 and TRBJ1-5; a confident D gene designation cannot be given. Sample: PBMCs, taken before ibrutinib treatment. At the DNA level, the sequence is TGCAGTGCTAGAAGGGAACAATCCCAGCATTTT. Translated, it gives CSARREQSQHF.